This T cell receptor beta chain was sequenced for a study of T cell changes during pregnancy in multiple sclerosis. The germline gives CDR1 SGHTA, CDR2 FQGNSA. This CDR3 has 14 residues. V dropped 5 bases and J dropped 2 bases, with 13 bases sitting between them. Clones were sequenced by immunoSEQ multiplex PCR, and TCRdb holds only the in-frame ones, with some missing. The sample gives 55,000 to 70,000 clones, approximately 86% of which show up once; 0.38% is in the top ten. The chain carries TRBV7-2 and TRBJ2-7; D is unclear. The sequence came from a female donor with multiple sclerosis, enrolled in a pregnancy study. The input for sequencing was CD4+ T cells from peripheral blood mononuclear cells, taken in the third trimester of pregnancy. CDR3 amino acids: CASSPGITTYEQYF. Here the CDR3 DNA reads TGTGCCAGCAGCCCAGGCATTACCACCTACGAGCAGTACTTC.